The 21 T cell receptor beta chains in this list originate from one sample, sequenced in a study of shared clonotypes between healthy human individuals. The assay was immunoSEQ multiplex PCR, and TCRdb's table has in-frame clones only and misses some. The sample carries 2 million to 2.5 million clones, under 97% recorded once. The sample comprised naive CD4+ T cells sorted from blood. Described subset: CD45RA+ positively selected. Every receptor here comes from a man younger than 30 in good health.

DNA of the CDR3: TGTGCCAGCTCACCAGGCCGCTACTACGAGCAGTACTTC. Residues: CASSPGRYYEQYF. This chain links TRBV18 with TRBJ2-7, with no clear D. This CDR3 spans 13 amino acids. Looked up from germline, CDR1 is KGHSH and CDR2 is LQKENI. V was cut by 2 bases and J by 3 bases, with 8 bases left in between.

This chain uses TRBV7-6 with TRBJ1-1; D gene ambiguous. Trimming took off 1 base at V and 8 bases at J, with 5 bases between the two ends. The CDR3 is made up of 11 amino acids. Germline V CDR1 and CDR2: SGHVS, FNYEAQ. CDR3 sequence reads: CASSLGSEAFF. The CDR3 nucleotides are TGTGCCAGCAGCTTAGGGAGCGAAGCTTTCTTT.

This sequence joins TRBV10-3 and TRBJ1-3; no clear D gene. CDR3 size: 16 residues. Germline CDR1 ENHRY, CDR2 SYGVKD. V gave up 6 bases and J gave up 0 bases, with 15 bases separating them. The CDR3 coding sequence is TGTGCCATCAGACTTCAGCAGAATAACTCTGGAAACACCATATATTTT. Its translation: CAIRLQQNNSGNTIYF.

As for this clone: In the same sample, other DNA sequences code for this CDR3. CDR3 nucleotide sequence: TGCGCCAGCAGCCTGGGGACAGGGGGCTCCTACAATGAGCAGTTCTTC. This gives the protein CASSLGTGGSYNEQFF. The chain couples TRBV5-1 to TRBJ2-1; TRBD1 matches at 11 bases. The V gene end was trimmed by 4 bases and the J gene end by 0 bases; junction bases not matched to a gene: 3. Germline V gene lookup returns CDR1 SGHRS and CDR2 YFSETQ. The CDR3 length is 16 residues.

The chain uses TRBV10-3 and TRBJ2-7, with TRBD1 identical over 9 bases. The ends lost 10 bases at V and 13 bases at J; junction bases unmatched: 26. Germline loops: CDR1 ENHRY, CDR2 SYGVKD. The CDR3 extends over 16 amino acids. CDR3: CATKAYPVGQGLEGYF. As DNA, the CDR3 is TGTGCCACCAAGGCATACCCTGTCGGACAGGGGCTCGAGGGATACTTC.

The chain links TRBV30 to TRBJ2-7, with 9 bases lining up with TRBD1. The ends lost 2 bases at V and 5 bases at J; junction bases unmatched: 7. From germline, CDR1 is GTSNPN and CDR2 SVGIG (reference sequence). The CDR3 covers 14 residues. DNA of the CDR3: TGTGCCTGGAGTTCGGACAGGGGCCCGCACGAGCAGTACTTC. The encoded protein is CAWSSDRGPHEQYF.

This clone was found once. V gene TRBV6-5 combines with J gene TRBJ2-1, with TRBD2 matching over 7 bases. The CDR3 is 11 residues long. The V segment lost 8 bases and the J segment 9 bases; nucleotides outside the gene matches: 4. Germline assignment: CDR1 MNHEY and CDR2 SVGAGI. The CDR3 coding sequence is TGTGCCAGCTCCCGCGGGGGTGAGCAGTTCTTC. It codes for CASSRGGEQFF.

CDR3 region: CASSLSGLAPYNEQFF. The CDR3 nucleotides read TGTGCCAGCAGCTTATCGGGACTAGCCCCCTACAATGAGCAGTTCTTC. This chain links TRBV7-3 with TRBJ2-1, with 9 bases lining up with TRBD2. Germline CDR1 SGHTA, CDR2 FQGTGA. Trimming at V came to 2 bases and at J to 2 bases, leaving 4 bases not matched to a gene. The CDR3 is 16 residues long.

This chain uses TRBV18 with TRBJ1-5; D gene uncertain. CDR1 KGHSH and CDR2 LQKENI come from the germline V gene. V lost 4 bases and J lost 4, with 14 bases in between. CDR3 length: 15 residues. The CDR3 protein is CASSLVPSGNQPQHF. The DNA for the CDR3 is TGTGCCAGCTCACTAGTCCCTTCTGGAAATCAGCCCCAGCATTTT. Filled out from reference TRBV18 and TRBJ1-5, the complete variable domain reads NAGVMQNPRHLVRRRGQEARLRCSPMKGHSHVYWYRQLPEEGLKFMVYLQKENIIDESGMPKERFSAEFPKEGPSILRIQQVVRGDSAAYFCASSLVPSGNQPQHFGDGTRLSIL.

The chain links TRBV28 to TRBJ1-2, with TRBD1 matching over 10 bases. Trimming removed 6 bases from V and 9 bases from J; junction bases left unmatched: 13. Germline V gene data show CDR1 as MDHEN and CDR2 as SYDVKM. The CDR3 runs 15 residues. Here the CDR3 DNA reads TGTGCCAGCAGACTCCGGGACAGGGGAATACAGAGCTACACCTTC. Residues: CASRLRDRGIQSYTF.

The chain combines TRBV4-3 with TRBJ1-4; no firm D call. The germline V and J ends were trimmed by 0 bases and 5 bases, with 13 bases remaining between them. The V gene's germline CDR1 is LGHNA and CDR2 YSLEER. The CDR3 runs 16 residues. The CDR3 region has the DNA TGCGCCAGCAGCCAAGATCCCTCCCTGGTGAATGAAAAACTGTTTTTT. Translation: CASSQDPSLVNEKLFF.

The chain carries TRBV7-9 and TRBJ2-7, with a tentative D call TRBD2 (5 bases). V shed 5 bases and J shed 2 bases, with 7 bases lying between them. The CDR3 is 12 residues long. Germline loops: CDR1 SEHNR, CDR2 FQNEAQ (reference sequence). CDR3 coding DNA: TGTGCCAGCAGCCACGGGGCCTACGAGCAGTACTTC. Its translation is CASSHGAYEQYF.

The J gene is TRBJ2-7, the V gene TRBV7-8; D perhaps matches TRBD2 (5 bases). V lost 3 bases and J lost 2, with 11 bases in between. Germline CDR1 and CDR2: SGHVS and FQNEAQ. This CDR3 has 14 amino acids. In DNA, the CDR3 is TGTGCCAGCAGCTTCAAGCGGAGCCCCTACGAGCAGTACTTC. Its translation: CASSFKRSPYEQYF.

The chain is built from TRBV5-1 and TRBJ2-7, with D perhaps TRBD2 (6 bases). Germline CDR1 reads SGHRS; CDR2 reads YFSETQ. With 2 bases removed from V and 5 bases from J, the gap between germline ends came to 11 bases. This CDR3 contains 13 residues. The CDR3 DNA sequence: TGCGCCAGCAGCTTCAGGGACTCGCACGAGCAGTACTTC. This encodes CASSFRDSHEQYF. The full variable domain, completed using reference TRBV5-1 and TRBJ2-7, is KAGVTQTPRYLIKTRGQQVTLSCSPISGHRSVSWYQQTPGQGLQFLFEYFSETQRNKGNFPGRFSGRQFSNSRSEMNVSTLELGDSALYLCASSFRDSHEQYFGPGTRLTVT.

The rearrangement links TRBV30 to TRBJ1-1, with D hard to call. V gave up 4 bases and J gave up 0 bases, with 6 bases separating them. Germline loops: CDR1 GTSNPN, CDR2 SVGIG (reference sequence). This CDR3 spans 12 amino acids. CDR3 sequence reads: CAWNWVNTEAFF. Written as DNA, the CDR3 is TGTGCCTGGAACTGGGTGAACACTGAAGCTTTCTTT.

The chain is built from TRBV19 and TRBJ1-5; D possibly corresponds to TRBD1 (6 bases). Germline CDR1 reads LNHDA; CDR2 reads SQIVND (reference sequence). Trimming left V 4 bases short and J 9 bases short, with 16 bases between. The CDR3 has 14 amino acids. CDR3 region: CASSSGTPRGPQHF. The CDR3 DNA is TGTGCCAGTAGTAGCGGGACACCCCGCGGGCCCCAGCATTTT. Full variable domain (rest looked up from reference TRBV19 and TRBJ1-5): DGGITQSPKYLFRKEGQNVTLSCEQNLNHDAMYWYRQDPGQGLRLIYYSQIVNDFQKGDIAEGYSVSREKKESFPLTVTSAQKNPTAFYLCASSSGTPRGPQHFGDGTRLSIL.

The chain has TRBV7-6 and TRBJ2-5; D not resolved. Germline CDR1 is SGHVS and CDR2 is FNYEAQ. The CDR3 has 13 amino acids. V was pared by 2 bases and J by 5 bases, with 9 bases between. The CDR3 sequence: CASSLRFRETQYF. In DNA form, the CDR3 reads TGTGCCAGCAGCTTAAGGTTTCGGGAGACCCAGTACTTC.

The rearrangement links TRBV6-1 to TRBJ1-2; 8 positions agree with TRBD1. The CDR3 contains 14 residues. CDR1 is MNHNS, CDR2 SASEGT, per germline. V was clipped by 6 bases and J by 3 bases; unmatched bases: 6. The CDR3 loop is CASRQTGADYGYTF. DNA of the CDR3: TGTGCCAGCAGGCAGACAGGGGCCGACTATGGCTACACCTTC.

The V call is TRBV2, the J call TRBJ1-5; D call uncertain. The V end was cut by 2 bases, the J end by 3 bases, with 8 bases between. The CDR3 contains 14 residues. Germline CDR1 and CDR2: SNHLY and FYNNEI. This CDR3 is CASSERTVNQPQHF. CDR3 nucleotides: TGTGCCAGCAGTGAACGAACAGTCAATCAGCCCCAGCATTTT.

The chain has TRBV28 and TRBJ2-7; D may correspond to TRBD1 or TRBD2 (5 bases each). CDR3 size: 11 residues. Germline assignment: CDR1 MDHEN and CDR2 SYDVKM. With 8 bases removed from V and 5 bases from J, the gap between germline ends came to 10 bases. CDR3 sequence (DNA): TGTGCCAGCCGGTGGGGGAACGAGCAGTACTTC. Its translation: CASRWGNEQYF.

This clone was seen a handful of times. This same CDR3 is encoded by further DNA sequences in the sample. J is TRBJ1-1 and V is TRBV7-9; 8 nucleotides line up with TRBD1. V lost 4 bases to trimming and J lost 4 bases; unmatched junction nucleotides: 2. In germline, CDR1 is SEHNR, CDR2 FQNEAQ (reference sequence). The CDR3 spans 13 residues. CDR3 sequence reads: CASSSQGGTEAFF. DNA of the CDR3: TGTGCCAGCAGCTCACAGGGGGGCACTGAAGCTTTCTTT.